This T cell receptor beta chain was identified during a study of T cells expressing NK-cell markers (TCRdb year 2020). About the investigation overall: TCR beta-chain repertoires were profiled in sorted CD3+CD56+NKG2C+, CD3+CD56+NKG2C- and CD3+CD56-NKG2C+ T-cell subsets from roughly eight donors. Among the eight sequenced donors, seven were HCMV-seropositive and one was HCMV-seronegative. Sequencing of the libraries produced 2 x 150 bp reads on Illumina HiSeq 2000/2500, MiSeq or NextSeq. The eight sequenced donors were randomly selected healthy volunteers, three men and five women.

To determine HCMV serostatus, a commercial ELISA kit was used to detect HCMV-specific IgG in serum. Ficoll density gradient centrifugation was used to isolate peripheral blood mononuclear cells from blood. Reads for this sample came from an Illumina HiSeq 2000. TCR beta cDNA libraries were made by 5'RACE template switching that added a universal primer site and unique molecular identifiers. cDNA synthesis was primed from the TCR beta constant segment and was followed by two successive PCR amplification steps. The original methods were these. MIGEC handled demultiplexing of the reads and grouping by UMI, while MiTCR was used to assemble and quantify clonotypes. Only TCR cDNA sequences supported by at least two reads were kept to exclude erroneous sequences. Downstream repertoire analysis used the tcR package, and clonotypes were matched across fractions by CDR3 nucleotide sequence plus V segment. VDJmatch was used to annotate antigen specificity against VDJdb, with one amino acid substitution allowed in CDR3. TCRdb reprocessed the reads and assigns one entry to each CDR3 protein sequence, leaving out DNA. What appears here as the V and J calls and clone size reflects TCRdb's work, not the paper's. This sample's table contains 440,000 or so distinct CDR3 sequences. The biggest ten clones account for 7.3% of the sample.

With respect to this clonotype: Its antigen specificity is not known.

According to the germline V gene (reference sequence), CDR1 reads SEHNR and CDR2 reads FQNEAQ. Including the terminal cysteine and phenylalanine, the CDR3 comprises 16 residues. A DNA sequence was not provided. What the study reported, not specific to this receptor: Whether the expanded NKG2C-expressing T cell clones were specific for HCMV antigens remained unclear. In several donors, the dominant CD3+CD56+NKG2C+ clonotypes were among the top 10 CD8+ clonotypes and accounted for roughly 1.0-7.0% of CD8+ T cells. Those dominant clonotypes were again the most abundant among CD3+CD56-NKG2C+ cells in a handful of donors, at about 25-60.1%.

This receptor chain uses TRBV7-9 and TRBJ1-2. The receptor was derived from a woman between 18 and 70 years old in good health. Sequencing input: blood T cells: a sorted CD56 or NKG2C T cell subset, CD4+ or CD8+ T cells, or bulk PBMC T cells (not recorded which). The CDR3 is CASSLRADKLLYGYTF. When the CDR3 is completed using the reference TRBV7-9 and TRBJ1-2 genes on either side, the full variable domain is DTGVSQNPRHKITKRGQNVTFRCDPISEHNRLYWYRQTLGQGPEFLTYFQNEAQLEKSRLLSDRFSAERPKGSFSTLEIQRTEQGDSAMYLCASSLRADKLLYGYTFGSGTRLTVV.